This is a list of T cell receptor beta chains from one sample in a study of prognosis after radiotherapy for stage I lung cancer. One entry per CDR3 protein results from TCRdb running MiXCR on the multiplex PCR reads. Of 13,000 to 15,000 distinct CDR3 sequences listed, 50% to 60% are singletons. The sample in question was PBMCs, obtained before or after stereotactic body radiation therapy (not recorded which). The receptors here all came from a donor over 45 with non-small cell lung cancer. CDR3s include the opening cysteine and the closing phenylalanine or tryptophan. D genes are given only for firm matches. Part of the rows lack a size; the others show once, few, many or a class for expanded clones.

j_call: TRBJ2-5
clone_size: .
d_call: .
v_call: TRBV19
cdr3_nt: TGTGCCAGTGGAATACAGGGCGTCGAGACCCAGTACTTC
cdr3_aa: CASGIQGVETQYF

j_call: TRBJ2-7
clone_size: .
d_call: .
v_call: TRBV20-1
cdr3_nt: TGCAGTGCTAGAGGTAACAGTCACTACGAGCAGTACTTC
cdr3_aa: CSARGNSHYEQYF

j_call: TRBJ2-3
clone_size: medium-sized
d_call: .
v_call: TRBV11-2
cdr3_nt: TGTGCCAGCAGCTTAGACCCTTCCCCCGCAGATACGCAGTATTTT
cdr3_aa: CASSLDPSPADTQYF

j_call: TRBJ1-6
clone_size: medium-sized
d_call: TRBD1
v_call: TRBV6-1
cdr3_nt: TGTGCCAGCAGGATTAGGACAGGGCGATCGAATTCACCCCTCCACTTT
cdr3_aa: CASRIRTGRSNSPLHF

j_call: TRBJ2-1
clone_size: many
d_call: TRBD2
v_call: TRBV10-3
cdr3_nt: TGTGCCACCAACTCCCGGACTAGCGGGAGTTACAATGAGCAGTTCTTC
cdr3_aa: CATNSRTSGSYNEQFF

j_call: TRBJ2-2
clone_size: many
d_call: TRBD2
v_call: TRBV6-1
cdr3_nt: TGTGCCAGCAGCCGACTAGCGGGAGGTCGCGGGGAGCTGTTTTTT
cdr3_aa: CASSRLAGGRGELFF

j_call: TRBJ2-3
clone_size: .
d_call: TRBD1
v_call: TRBV9
cdr3_nt: TGTGCCAGCAGCGTTGGGACAGTCGCTATCACAGATACGCAGTATTTT
cdr3_aa: CASSVGTVAITDTQYF

j_call: TRBJ1-2
clone_size: medium-sized
d_call: .
v_call: TRBV6-1
cdr3_nt: TGTGCCAGCAGTGACTCGGTCGGGAGCTATGGCTACACCTTC
cdr3_aa: CASSDSVGSYGYTF

j_call: TRBJ2-1
clone_size: medium-sized
d_call: TRBD2
v_call: TRBV6-4
cdr3_nt: TGTGCCAGCAGGCTAGCGGGAGGGAGCAATGAGCAGTTCTTC
cdr3_aa: CASRLAGGSNEQFF

j_call: TRBJ2-7
clone_size: .
d_call: TRBD2
v_call: TRBV6-2/TRBV6-3
cdr3_nt: TGTGCCAGCAGTTACCACAAAAGTCGAGCTAGCGGGTACGAGCAGTACTTC
cdr3_aa: CASSYHKSRASGYEQYF

j_call: TRBJ1-6
clone_size: .
d_call: .
v_call: TRBV6-4
cdr3_nt: TGTGCCAGCAGTGACTCGCGAGTGAGGTATTGTTCACCCCTCCACTTT
cdr3_aa: CASSDSRVRYCSPLHF

j_call: TRBJ2-7
clone_size: .
d_call: .
v_call: TRBV6-2/TRBV6-3
cdr3_nt: TGTGCCAGCCGGGGGATCAGAGGGGGGAGATACGAGCAGTACTTC
cdr3_aa: CASRGIRGGRYEQYF

j_call: TRBJ1-6
clone_size: .
d_call: .
v_call: TRBV30
cdr3_nt: TGTGCCTGGAGAGATGCAGGGTATAATTCACCCCTCCACTTT
cdr3_aa: CAWRDAGYNSPLHF

j_call: TRBJ2-1
clone_size: few
d_call: .
v_call: TRBV20-1
cdr3_nt: TGCAGTGCTAGTCCTCTGGGAGAAGGCTCCTACAATGAGCAGTTCTTC
cdr3_aa: CSASPLGEGSYNEQFF

j_call: TRBJ2-1
clone_size: few
d_call: .
v_call: TRBV11-2
cdr3_nt: TGTGCCAGCAGTGAAGGGGGGAGATACAATGAGCAGTTCTTC
cdr3_aa: CASSEGGRYNEQFF

j_call: TRBJ2-3
clone_size: .
d_call: .
v_call: TRBV20-1
cdr3_nt: TGCAGTGCTTGGGATACTCAGTATTTT
cdr3_aa: CSAWDTQYF

j_call: TRBJ1-5
clone_size: .
d_call: TRBD1
v_call: TRBV27
cdr3_nt: TGTGCCAGCAGACGACAGGGACATCAGCCCCAGCATTTT
cdr3_aa: CASRRQGHQPQHF

j_call: TRBJ2-3
clone_size: medium-sized
d_call: TRBD2
v_call: TRBV9
cdr3_nt: TGTGCCAGCAGCAAGGGACTAGCGCTTAGCACAGATACGCAGTATTTT
cdr3_aa: CASSKGLALSTDTQYF

j_call: TRBJ1-6
clone_size: medium-sized
d_call: .
v_call: TRBV28
cdr3_nt: TGTGCCAGCAGTTTTTTTGCCGTCGCCCTAAGCTCCTATAATTCACCCCTCCACTTT
cdr3_aa: CASSFFAVALSSYNSPLHF

j_call: TRBJ1-3
clone_size: many
d_call: .
v_call: TRBV6-5
cdr3_nt: TGTGCCAGCAGTTACTCAGCATACGGCTCTGGAAACACCATATATTTT
cdr3_aa: CASSYSAYGSGNTIYF

j_call: TRBJ1-1
clone_size: many
d_call: TRBD1
v_call: TRBV3-1
cdr3_nt: TGTGCCAGCAGCCAGGGTGGTCTGACAGGGTTGAACACTGAAGCTTTCTTT
cdr3_aa: CASSQGGLTGLNTEAFF

j_call: TRBJ1-5
clone_size: many
d_call: .
v_call: TRBV18
cdr3_nt: TGTGCCAGCTCACAGGGGCGGGGCAATCAGCCCCAGCATTTT
cdr3_aa: CASSQGRGNQPQHF

j_call: TRBJ1-1
clone_size: many
d_call: .
v_call: TRBV28
cdr3_nt: TGTGCCAGCAGTTTCGGGGGGAGGAACACTGAAGCTTTCTTT
cdr3_aa: CASSFGGRNTEAFF

j_call: TRBJ2-7
clone_size: .
d_call: .
v_call: TRBV29-1
cdr3_nt: TGCAGCGTGGAGTACAACGTATACGAGCAGTACTTC
cdr3_aa: CSVEYNVYEQYF

j_call: TRBJ1-1
clone_size: many
d_call: .
v_call: TRBV2
cdr3_nt: TGTGCCAGCAGTCTGAACACTGAAGCTTTCTTT
cdr3_aa: CASSLNTEAFF

j_call: TRBJ2-1
clone_size: .
d_call: .
v_call: TRBV6-5
cdr3_nt: TGTGCCAGCAGTTACCGCCGGGGAATGGGCAATGAGCAGTTCTTC
cdr3_aa: CASSYRRGMGNEQFF

j_call: TRBJ1-2
clone_size: many
d_call: .
v_call: TRBV10-3
cdr3_nt: TGTGCCATCAGGGAGACAGTCAGTAACCATGGCTACACCTTC
cdr3_aa: CAIRETVSNHGYTF

j_call: TRBJ2-2
clone_size: .
d_call: TRBD2
v_call: TRBV6-1
cdr3_nt: TGTGCCAGCAGCTTGCTACTAGCGGGAGGCGGGGAGCTGTTTTTT
cdr3_aa: CASSLLLAGGGELFF

j_call: TRBJ2-7
clone_size: .
d_call: .
v_call: TRBV11-2
cdr3_nt: TGTGCCAGCAGCACCGACACGGGCTCATTCTACGAGCAGTACTTC
cdr3_aa: CASSTDTGSFYEQYF

j_call: TRBJ2-1
clone_size: medium-sized
d_call: .
v_call: TRBV12-3/TRBV12-4
cdr3_nt: TGTGCCAGCAGCCGTTTTTCTAGCTCCTACAATGAGCAGTTCTTC
cdr3_aa: CASSRFSSSYNEQFF

j_call: TRBJ2-2
clone_size: medium-sized
d_call: .
v_call: TRBV28
cdr3_nt: TGTGCCAGCAGTTTGGGGGGATTGACCGGGGAGCTGTTTTTT
cdr3_aa: CASSLGGLTGELFF

j_call: TRBJ2-1
clone_size: many
d_call: .
v_call: TRBV18
cdr3_nt: TGTGCCAGCTCACCACTAATGAGGGGCGTTGAGCAGTTCTTC
cdr3_aa: CASSPLMRGVEQFF

j_call: TRBJ2-1
clone_size: .
d_call: TRBD1
v_call: TRBV12-3/TRBV12-4
cdr3_nt: TGTGCCAGCAGCCTAGGGCAGGGGGCGTCCAATGAGCAGTTCTTT
cdr3_aa: CASSLGQGASNEQFF

j_call: TRBJ2-7
clone_size: .
d_call: .
v_call: TRBV27
cdr3_nt: TGTGCCAGTCACGCGGGGGCGGGGCATGGTCCCTCCTACGAGCAGTACTTC
cdr3_aa: CASHAGAGHGPSYEQYF

j_call: TRBJ2-1
clone_size: .
d_call: .
v_call: TRBV2
cdr3_nt: TGTGCCAGCAGTGAATCTCTTACTAGAAACAATGAGCAGTTCTTC
cdr3_aa: CASSESLTRNNEQFF

j_call: TRBJ2-1
clone_size: .
d_call: .
v_call: TRBV7-2
cdr3_nt: TGTACCAGCAGCTCTGCTATGGCTAGCGTGACCTACAATGAGCAGTTCTTC
cdr3_aa: CTSSSAMASVTYNEQFF